The 32 T cell receptor beta chains below all came from one sample that was sequenced in a study of T cell clonotyping in hematopoietic cell transplantation. Method: immunoSEQ multiplex PCR; TCRdb's copy keeps in-frame clones and lacks some. Among 35,000 to 50,000 clones listed, less than 85% were seen once. Time point denoted: recipient sample about 28 days before transplant, after cytoreduction. This specimen was peripheral blood mononuclear cells, taken before stem cell transplant. The receptor set was obtained from a man aged 55 to 70 with acute myeloid leukemia. Some clones in this sample may be carry-over from other donors' samples.

This chain links TRBV28 with TRBJ1-1; TRBD1 aligns across 8 bases. Germline trimming cut 6 bases from V and 1 base from J; bases unmatched to any gene: 4. Germline-derived CDR1 and CDR2 are MDHEN and SYDVKM. The CDR3 spans 14 residues. The CDR3 bases are TGTGCCAGCAGGAACAGGGGGGGGAACACTGAAGCTTTCTTT. Translating gives CASRNRGGNTEAFF.

The V call is TRBV25-1, the J call TRBJ2-1; no clear D gene. CDR3 size: 13 residues. The V end was cut by 8 bases, the J end by 5 bases, with 13 bases between. CDR1 and CDR2 from the germline V gene are MGHDK and SYGVNS. CDR3 bases: TGTGCCAGCGGTAGGAACTCAAACAATGAGCAGTTCTTC. Protein product: CASGRNSNNEQFF.

The chain uses TRBV29-1 and TRBJ2-5; 7 nucleotides line up with TRBD2. Losses at the gene ends were 4 bases for V and 4 bases for J; bases not matched to a gene: 3. Germline V gives CDR1 SQVTM, CDR2 ANQGSEA. The CDR3 totals 12 residues. The CDR3 nucleotides are TGCAGCGTTGGTACGGGAGGAGAGACCCAGTACTTC. This codes for CSVGTGGETQYF.

V is TRBV6-1 and J is TRBJ2-7; TRBD2 matches at 14 bases. After removal of 4 bases from V and 2 bases from J, the junction contained 7 bases not matched to a gene. Germline V gene data show CDR1 as MNHNS and CDR2 as SASEGT. CDR3 length: 17 amino acids. This CDR3 reads CASSGTSGGREAYEQYF. Written as DNA, the CDR3 is TGTGCCAGCAGTGGGACTAGCGGGGGGCGCGAAGCCTACGAGCAGTACTTC.

A few counts support this clone. The chain carries TRBV7-6 and TRBJ1-2; tentative D call: TRBD1 (6 bases). Germline loops: CDR1 SGHVS, CDR2 FNYEAQ. The CDR3 has 14 residues. V gave up 2 bases and J gave up 8 bases, with 15 bases separating them. The CDR3 nucleotides read TGTGCCAGCAGCTTATTAGTGGGGGCTGAGGGCTACACCTTC. Translating it yields CASSLLVGAEGYTF.

The J gene is TRBJ1-2, the V gene TRBV7-3; possibly TRBD1 for D (5 bases). CDR3 length equals 14 residues. V was shortened by 6 bases and J by 3 bases, with 14 bases between the two germline ends. Germline V gives CDR1 SGHTA, CDR2 FQGTGA. CDR3 bases: TGTGCCAGCAGTTCCTGGGAAGGGGACTATGGCTACACCTTC. Its translation is CASSSWEGDYGYTF.

The count of this clone is one. V usage is TRBV19 and J usage is TRBJ1-1, with D perhaps matching TRBD1 (6 bases). The CDR3 loop spans 16 amino acids. V lost 3 bases to trimming and J lost 4 bases, with 18 bases between them. From germline, CDR1 is LNHDA and CDR2 SQIVND (reference sequence). CDR3 nucleotide sequence: TGTGCCAGTAGTATTCAGGCAGGGGTTTTGCGCACTGAAGCTTTCTTT. This gives the protein CASSIQAGVLRTEAFF.

CDR3 nucleotides: TGTGCCTGGGCGGGAGGGGGGAATGAGGAAAAACTGTTTTTT. The encoded protein is CAWAGGGNEEKLFF. This chain links TRBV30 with TRBJ1-4; D perhaps matches TRBD1 (6 bases). The germline CDR1 and CDR2 sequences are GTSNPN and SVGIG (reference sequence). Trimming pared 5 bases from V and 8 bases from J, leaving 18 bases between. The CDR3 length is 14 residues.

The chain joins TRBV4-3 to TRBJ1-3; weak D call: TRBD1 (5 bases). The germline V gene has CDR1 LGHNA and CDR2 YSLEER. CDR3 size: 16 residues. With 4 bases removed from V and 3 bases from J, the gap between germline ends came to 16 bases. The DNA for the CDR3 is TGCGCCAGCAGCCCCCCCGGATGGCAGGGTGGAAACACCATATATTTT. Translation: CASSPPGWQGGNTIYF.

This chain connects TRBV13 to TRBJ2-2; tentatively, D is TRBD1 (5 bases). Trimming stripped 5 bases from V and 3 bases from J, with 13 bases between. CDR3 size: 15 residues. Germline V gene lookup returns CDR1 PRHDT and CDR2 FYEKMQ (reference sequence). CDR3 amino acids: CASSPPVGHTGELFF. CDR3 nucleotides: TGTGCCAGCAGCCCCCCGGTGGGGCACACCGGGGAGCTGTTTTTT.

The chain combines TRBV19 with TRBJ1-6, with TRBD1 as a possible D gene (6 bases). The germline CDR1 and CDR2 sequences are LNHDA and SQIVND (reference sequence). V was pared by 5 bases and J by 7 bases, with 21 bases between. This CDR3 is built from 17 residues. The CDR3 reads CASSDLQGRGGNSPLHF. The DNA for the CDR3 is TGTGCCAGTAGTGACTTACAGGGCCGAGGGGGGAATTCACCCCTCCACTTT.

The gene calls are TRBV9 and TRBJ2-1; D gene unclear. The CDR3 runs to 15 residues. Germline CDR1 reads SGDLS; CDR2 reads YYNGEE. V dropped 4 bases and J dropped 3 bases, with 14 bases sitting between them. The CDR3 nucleotides are TGTGCCAGCAGCCCAGTCACTACCGTCTACAATGAGCAGTTCTTC. Protein: CASSPVTTVYNEQFF.

Here the CDR3 reads CASSRDWGGIVSTDTQYF. The CDR3 DNA reads TGCGCCAGCAGCCGGGATTGGGGCGGGATCGTCAGCACAGATACGCAGTATTTT. V usage is TRBV4-1 and J usage is TRBJ2-3; possible D gene TRBD2, 6 bases. This CDR3 comprises 18 residues. Germline V gives CDR1 MGHRA, CDR2 YSYEKL. V lost 4 bases to trimming and J lost 0 bases, with 20 bases between them.

This clone was observed once. This rearrangement joins TRBV2 to TRBJ1-4; 7 bases are shared with TRBD1. V was clipped by 6 bases and J by 0 bases; unmatched bases: 4. The CDR3 is made up of 15 amino acids. Germline values: CDR1 SNHLY, CDR2 FYNNEI. The CDR3 sequence: CASRTGQATNEKLFF. The CDR3 DNA reads as TGTGCCAGCAGGACAGGGCAAGCAACTAATGAAAAACTGTTTTTT.

The chain recombines TRBV11-2 with TRBJ2-7; no firm D call. The CDR3 extends over 11 amino acids. Trimming stripped 4 bases from V and 4 bases from J, with 5 bases between. Per the germline V gene, CDR1 is SGHAT and CDR2 is FQNNGV. The CDR3 loop reads CASSYGYEQYF. CDR3 sequence (DNA): TGTGCCAGCAGCTATGGATACGAGCAGTACTTC.

J is TRBJ2-3 and V is TRBV9, with D uncertain. V gave up 0 bases and J gave up 3 bases, with 8 bases separating them. This CDR3 region has 14 residues. Germline V gene sequence: CDR1 SGDLS, CDR2 YYNGEE. Written as DNA, the CDR3 is TGTGCCAGCAGCGTAGCCCTTCGGACAGATACGCAGTATTTT. Translated: CASSVALRTDTQYF.

Comment on this clone: Relative to the germline gene, one junction end is altered; a read error may explain this. The gene calls are TRBV7-7 and TRBJ2-5; D may match TRBD1 or TRBD2 (5 bases each). The CDR3 is 15 residues long. Germline V gene lookup returns CDR1 SSHAT and CDR2 FNYEAQ (reference sequence). CDR3 DNA sequence: TGTGCTAGCAGCTTAGGGGTCGGGAACCAAGAGACCCAGTACTTC. Its translation: CASSLGVGNQETQYF.

The chain couples TRBV30 to TRBJ1-6; unclear D gene. The V end was cut by 0 bases, the J end by 7 bases, with 10 bases between. CDR3 length equals 14 residues. Germline-derived CDR1 and CDR2 are GTSNPN and SVGIG (reference sequence). The CDR3: CAWSVGQDNSPLHF. The CDR3 nucleotides are TGTGCCTGGAGTGTCGGGCAGGACAATTCACCCCTCCACTTT.

The chain carries TRBV19 and TRBJ1-2; weak D call: TRBD1 (6 bases). Germline V gene data show CDR1 as LNHDA and CDR2 as SQIVND (reference sequence). V gave up 9 bases and J gave up 0 bases, with 17 bases separating them. The CDR3 loop spans 15 amino acids. CDR3 DNA sequence: TGTGCCAGCGCCAGCCGACAGGAGTCTAACTATGGCTACACCTTC. Encoded protein: CASASRQESNYGYTF.

This clone was picked up a small number of times. The chain combines TRBV6-6 with TRBJ1-6; D remains unclear. The CDR3 is made up of 9 amino acids. The germline CDR1 and CDR2 sequences are MNHNY and SVGAGI (reference sequence). The V end lost 7 bases, the J end lost 11 bases, and 3 bases lay between the germline ends. The CDR3 spells CASMPPLHF. The CDR3 DNA follows: TGTGCCAGCATGCCACCCCTCCACTTT.

This clone has just a few counts. The chain uses TRBV30 and TRBJ2-5; 9 bases are a match to TRBD2. CDR3 size: 12 residues. In germline, CDR1 is GTSNPN, CDR2 SVGIG (reference sequence). Germline trimming cut 7 bases from V and 4 bases from J; bases unmatched to any gene: 4. The CDR3 region is CASTSGLETQYF. The CDR3 bases are TGTGCCTCGACTAGCGGATTAGAGACCCAGTACTTC.

This chain connects TRBV30 to TRBJ1-1, with 8 bases fitting TRBD1. The CDR3 totals 14 residues. Germline assignment: CDR1 GTSNPN and CDR2 SVGIG (reference sequence). After removal of 4 bases from V and 3 bases from J, the junction contained 7 bases not matched to a gene. For the CDR3, the DNA is TGTGCCTGGACCATCAGGGGGCCGGACACTGAAGCTTTCTTT. Translating gives CAWTIRGPDTEAFF.

This sequence joins TRBV29-1 and TRBJ2-2, with D possibly being TRBD1 (6 bases). V was clipped by 6 bases and J by 6 bases, with 8 bases between them. The CDR3 spans 11 residues. CDR1 and CDR2 (germline): SQVTM, ANQGSEA. CDR3 DNA: TGCAGCGTCGAGGGGGCCGGGGAGCTGTTTTTT. Translation: CSVEGAGELFF.

This rearrangement joins TRBV19 to TRBJ1-2, with 8 bases matching TRBD1. This CDR3 has 14 amino acids. Per germline, CDR1 LNHDA and CDR2 SQIVND (reference sequence). Trimming at V came to 3 bases and at J to 4 bases, leaving 4 bases not matched to a gene. As DNA, the CDR3 is TGTGCCAGTAGTATTGGACAGGGACTCTATGGCTACACCTTC. Its protein is CASSIGQGLYGYTF.

This rearrangement joins TRBV7-3 to TRBJ1-3; D may be TRBD1 (5 bases). Germline loops: CDR1 SGHTA, CDR2 FQGTGA. The CDR3 is 16 amino acids. V shed 0 bases and J shed 4 bases, with 13 bases lying between them. CDR3 amino acids: CASSLTAGRAGNTIYF. The CDR3 nucleotides are TGTGCCAGCAGCTTAACGGCGGGCAGGGCAGGAAACACCATATATTTT.

The chain joins TRBV4-3 to TRBJ2-7, with a tentative D call TRBD2 (5 bases). The CDR3 has 13 residues. Trimming stripped 1 base from V and 4 bases from J, with 8 bases between. CDR1 is LGHNA and CDR2 is YSLEER in the germline V gene. The chain's CDR3 is CASSQAAGYEQYF. CDR3 sequence (DNA): TGCGCCAGCAGCCAAGCCGCGGGTTACGAGCAGTACTTC.

CDR3 sequence (DNA): TGTGCCAGCAGCCCTGGGACTTCCGACGGCACCGGGGAGCTGTTTTTT. Encoded protein: CASSPGTSDGTGELFF. The chain couples TRBV7-2 to TRBJ2-2, with TRBD2 as a possible D gene (6 bases). The CDR3 has 16 amino acids. CDR1 and CDR2 from the germline V gene are SGHTA and FQGNSA. Trimming stripped 5 bases from V and 4 bases from J, with 17 bases between.

The chain combines TRBV4-2 with TRBJ2-3; 11 bases match TRBD2. Germline V gives CDR1 LGHNA, CDR2 YNFKEQ. The CDR3 is 17 amino acids. J was trimmed by 5 bases and V by 4 bases; bases with no gene match: 11. For the CDR3, the DNA is TGTGCCAGCAGCCCGGGGGTAGCGGGGGGGCAGGGAGATACGCAGTATTTT. Protein sequence: CASSPGVAGGQGDTQYF.

This chain links TRBV4-1 with TRBJ1-1; TRBD1 is a possible D gene (5 bases). The V gene's germline CDR1 is MGHRA and CDR2 YSYEKL. The CDR3 consists of 15 residues. Trimming stripped 0 bases from V and 3 bases from J, with 11 bases between. This CDR3 reads CASSQDSGLDTEAFF. CDR3 sequence (DNA): TGCGCCAGCAGCCAAGATTCGGGGCTGGACACTGAAGCTTTCTTT.

The V gene is TRBV7-3, the J gene TRBJ2-3; D might be TRBD2 (6 bases). From germline, CDR1 is SGHTA and CDR2 FQGTGA. Trimming shortened V by 3 bases and J by 1 base, and 8 bases separated the two germline ends. The CDR3 consists of 14 residues. CDR3 protein: CASSFLAGTDTQYF. The CDR3 coding sequence is TGTGCCAGCAGCTTCTTAGCGGGCACAGATACGCAGTATTTT.

Only a few counts were recorded for this clone. This chain connects TRBV5-1 to TRBJ2-7; 10 nucleotides match TRBD1. Germline CDR1 reads SGHRS; CDR2 reads YFSETQ. The CDR3 has 15 residues. J was trimmed by 7 bases and V by 3 bases; bases with no gene match: 10. The CDR3 region has the DNA TGCGCCAGCAGCTCGACCTCCGGGACAGGGGTTGAGCAGTACTTC. This encodes CASSSTSGTGVEQYF.

The rearrangement links TRBV6-5 to TRBJ1-3, with TRBD1 matching 10 bases. V shed 4 bases, J shed 4 bases, and the junction held 4 bases outside the gene matches. This CDR3 comprises 15 residues. CDR1 is MNHEY and CDR2 is SVGAGI in the germline V gene. The CDR3 loop reads CASSLRDRGGNTIYF. The CDR3 region has the DNA TGTGCCAGCAGTTTGAGGGACAGGGGAGGAAACACCATATATTTT.